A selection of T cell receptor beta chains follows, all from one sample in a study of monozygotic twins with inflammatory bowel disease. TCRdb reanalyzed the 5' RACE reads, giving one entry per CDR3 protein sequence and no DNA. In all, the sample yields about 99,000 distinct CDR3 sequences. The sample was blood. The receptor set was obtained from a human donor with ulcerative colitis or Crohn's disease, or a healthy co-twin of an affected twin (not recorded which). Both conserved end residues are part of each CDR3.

CDR3: CSARPWDQTNTGELFF
V: TRBV20-1
J: TRBJ2-2

CDR3: CASSRLLAGIGDTQYF
V: TRBV12-3/TRBV12-4
J: TRBJ2-3

CDR3: CASSLDFVAEQYF
V: TRBV5-1
J: TRBJ2-7

CDR3: CASSLGYGRGETQYF
V: TRBV27
J: TRBJ2-5

CDR3: CASSVGQGAANTQYF
V: TRBV4-3
J: TRBJ2-3

CDR3: CASSDSSRGTDTQYF
V: TRBV6-4
J: TRBJ2-3

CDR3: CASMRQAGFYEQYF
V: TRBV27
J: TRBJ2-7

CDR3: CASSLTGTSGGETQYF
V: TRBV7-3
J: TRBJ2-5

CDR3: CASRTGLAGVVAGELFF
V: TRBV5-1
J: TRBJ2-2

CDR3: CSARDLAEGDGYTF
V: TRBV20-1
J: TRBJ1-2

CDR3: CASSTSVGEQYF
V: TRBV7-2
J: TRBJ2-7

CDR3: CASSPAPGAYEQYF
V: TRBV5-4
J: TRBJ2-7

CDR3: CASSLVTSGGPRSYEQYF
V: TRBV11-2
J: TRBJ2-7

CDR3: CASASGTVTGELFF
V: TRBV7-6
J: TRBJ2-2

CDR3: CASSDQGHEQFF
V: TRBV12-3/TRBV12-4
J: TRBJ2-1

CDR3: CASSLYRVAGELFF
V: TRBV5-6
J: TRBJ2-2

CDR3: CASSRRLAGSSTDTQYF
V: TRBV3-1
J: TRBJ2-3

CDR3: CASSPYGDFYGYTF
V: TRBV7-2
J: TRBJ1-2

CDR3: CASTGLAGGRSTQYF
V: TRBV12-3/TRBV12-4
J: TRBJ2-3

CDR3: CASRTPWNNEQFF
V: TRBV27
J: TRBJ2-1

CDR3: CSIPPVRYGNEQFF
V: TRBV29-1
J: TRBJ2-1

CDR3: CAWSFDGAYEQYF
V: TRBV30
J: TRBJ2-7

CDR3: CASSLWGFQPQHF
V: TRBV5-1
J: TRBJ1-5

CDR3: CSARRTGRGTGELFF
V: TRBV20-1
J: TRBJ2-2

CDR3: CASSDNSGADTQYF
V: TRBV7-9
J: TRBJ2-3

CDR3: CASNPLEGSTYGYTF
V: TRBV19
J: TRBJ1-2

CDR3: CASSYGSVIIPYEQYF
V: TRBV6-2/TRBV6-3
J: TRBJ2-7

CDR3: CASSPGSPQETQYF
V: TRBV18
J: TRBJ2-5

CDR3: CASSYSRQTSYEQYF
V: TRBV6-5
J: TRBJ2-7

CDR3: CASSNPGQDIYEQYF
V: TRBV21-1
J: TRBJ2-7

CDR3: CASSPGRGTGELFF
V: TRBV18
J: TRBJ2-2